These 26 T cell receptor beta chains originate from one sample sequenced in a study of blood T cell repertoires in COVID-19. TCRdb's table, derived via immunoSEQ multiplex PCR, lists solely in-frame clones and lacks some. The table lists about 330,000 clones, roughly 87% of them singletons, with approximately 9.4% in the top ten. The specimen was peripheral blood. The receptors stem from a man between 25 and 39 years old with COVID-19, enrolled during active disease.

The chain is built from TRBV2 and TRBJ2-1; 7 nucleotides match TRBD1. V lost 4 bases, J lost 3 bases, and 3 bases stayed unmatched. CDR1 SNHLY and CDR2 FYNNEI come from the germline V gene. The CDR3 consists of 14 residues. The CDR3 is CASSVGGNYNEQFF. The CDR3 nucleotides read TGTGCCAGCAGTGTAGGGGGCAACTACAATGAGCAGTTCTTC.

This chain uses TRBV3-1 (or the pseudogene TRBV3-2) with TRBJ2-7; maybe TRBD1 (5 bases). The CDR3 loop spans 16 amino acids. CDR1 is LGHDT, CDR2 YNNKEL, per germline (reference sequence). Between the trimmed V and J ends, which lost 4 bases and 4 bases, there was a span of 20 bases. CDR3 sequence (DNA): TGTGCCAGCAGCCGAAAGGGGCAGGGCAACTTATACGAGCAGTACTTC. Protein: CASSRKGQGNLYEQYF.

The chain is built from TRBV5-5 and TRBJ2-7, with D perhaps matching TRBD1 (5 bases). V was pared by 0 bases and J by 0 bases, with 10 bases between. The germline V gene encodes CDR1 SGHKS and CDR2 YYEKEE (reference sequence). The CDR3 totals 15 residues. The CDR3 DNA is TGTGCCAGCAGCTTGGTGGGGCTCAGCTCCTACGAGCAGTACTTC. Translation: CASSLVGLSSYEQYF.

The chain employs TRBV6-4 and TRBJ2-1; 9 bases are shared with TRBD1. V shed 0 bases and J 2 bases; nucleotides not matched to a gene: 2. CDR1 is MRHNA and CDR2 is SNTAGT in the germline V gene. The CDR3 length is 16 residues. For the CDR3, the DNA is TGTGCCAGCAGTGACTCGACAGGGGGACCCTACAATGAGCAGTTCTTC. It is translated as CASSDSTGGPYNEQFF.

This chain links TRBV7-2 with TRBJ2-3; 8 positions match TRBD1. The CDR3 spans 13 residues. J was trimmed by 4 bases and V by 8 bases; bases with no gene match: 5. Germline V CDR1 and CDR2: SGHTA, FQGNSA. The CDR3 DNA sequence: TGTGCCAGCCAGGGGGCTACCCCAGATACGCAGTATTTT. Encoded protein: CASQGATPDTQYF.

This chain links TRBV19 with TRBJ1-6, with D hard to call. This CDR3 has 13 residues. V was trimmed by 11 bases and J by 5 bases, leaving 13 bases between them. The germline gives CDR1 LNHDA, CDR2 SQIVND (reference sequence). For the CDR3, the DNA is TGTGCCTGCCGCCGGGTCGATAATTCACCCCTCCACTTT. Its protein product is CACRRVDNSPLHF.

This rearrangement joins TRBV5-1 to TRBJ2-7, with 7 nucleotides matching TRBD2. This CDR3 is 16 amino acids long. Germline CDR1 SGHRS, CDR2 YFSETQ. Trimming at V came to 4 bases and at J to 2 bases, leaving 12 bases not matched to a gene. The CDR3 nucleotides read TGCGCCAGCAGCCCCAGGGCTAGCGGAGCTCCCTACGAGCAGTACTTC. Protein: CASSPRASGAPYEQYF.

The gene calls are TRBV4-1 and TRBJ2-1, with D perhaps matching TRBD2 (6 bases). The CDR3 spans 14 residues. CDR1 and CDR2 from the germline V gene are MGHRA and YSYEKL. The V end lost 11 bases, the J end lost 5 bases, and 19 bases lay between the germline ends. CDR3 region: CAARGDSNHNEQFF. DNA of the CDR3: TGCGCCGCCCGCGGGGACTCCAATCACAATGAGCAGTTCTTC.

The chain combines TRBV4-3 with TRBJ1-3; tentative D call: TRBD1 (5 bases). There are 15 residues in the CDR3. Germline values: CDR1 LGHNA, CDR2 YSLEER. Trimming cost V 1 base and J 6 bases, with 13 bases left between them. The CDR3 coding sequence is TGCGCCAGCAGCCAAGCCCTGGGGCGCGAAAACACCATATATTTT. Amino acid sequence: CASSQALGRENTIYF.

This clone was seen a handful of times. The V and J genes are TRBV3-1 (or the pseudogene TRBV3-2) and TRBJ2-7; D remains ambiguous. CDR1 LGHDT and CDR2 YNNKEL come from the germline V gene (reference sequence). V gave up 0 bases and J gave up 2 bases, with 5 bases separating them. This CDR3 region has 13 residues. In nucleotides, the CDR3 is TGTGCCAGCAGCCAAGAAGGAGCCTACGAGCAGTACTTC. This encodes CASSQEGAYEQYF.

The count of this clone is one. The J gene is TRBJ2-2, the V gene TRBV6-4; 10 nucleotides line up with TRBD2. The CDR3 extends over 18 amino acids. Germline CDR1 and CDR2: MRHNA and SNTAGT. With V trimmed by 1 base and J by 4 bases, 9 bases remained unmatched. CDR3 DNA: TGTGCCAGCAGTGACTACGGTCTAGCGGGAGCGGGCACCGGGGAGCTGTTTTTT. Translation gives CASSDYGLAGAGTGELFF.

This clone was found once. V gene TRBV9 combines with J gene TRBJ2-1, with 8 bases identical to TRBD2. The CDR3 contains 17 residues. Germline CDR1 SGDLS, CDR2 YYNGEE. J lost 3 bases, V lost 2 bases, and 10 bases had no gene match. For the CDR3, the DNA is TGTGCCAGCAGCGTGGGTGACGGGGGGGCCGTCTACAATGAGCAGTTCTTC. This encodes CASSVGDGGAVYNEQFF.

The chain recombines TRBV7-9 with TRBJ1-1, with 7 bases lining up with TRBD1. The CDR3 totals 13 residues. The ends lost 4 bases at V and 3 bases at J; junction bases unmatched: 2. Germline CDR1 and CDR2: SEHNR and FQNEAQ (reference sequence). CDR3 region: CASSYDRDTEAFF. CDR3 nucleotides: TGTGCCAGCAGCTACGACAGGGACACTGAAGCTTTCTTT.

The V call is TRBV19, the J call TRBJ2-3, with 15 bases identical to TRBD2. Germline V gives CDR1 LNHDA, CDR2 SQIVND (reference sequence). The trim removed 6 bases at V and 0 bases at J, leaving 13 bases unmatched. This CDR3 is built from 20 residues. DNA of the CDR3: TGTGCCAGTAGCAGGTCAGGGACTAGCGGGAGGATGGTGAGCACAGATACGCAGTATTTT. Translating it yields CASSRSGTSGRMVSTDTQYF.

V gene TRBV11-2 combines with J gene TRBJ1-1; D unclear. The V gene lost 0 bases and the J gene lost 7 bases, with 9 bases spanning the gap. Germline CDR1 reads SGHAT; CDR2 reads FQNNGV. This CDR3 is built from 13 residues. CDR3 coding DNA: TGTGCCAGCAGCTTAGATAGCGGTTTTGAAGCTTTCTTT. This sequence encodes CASSLDSGFEAFF. Variable domain in full (rest from reference TRBV11-2 and TRBJ1-1): EAGVAQSPRYKIIEKRQSVAFWCNPISGHATLYWYQQILGQGPKLLIQFQNNGVVDDSQLPKDRFSAERLKGVDSTLKIQPAKLEDSAVYLCASSLDSGFEAFFGQGTRLTVV.

The chain couples TRBV27 to TRBJ1-1; 8 bases agree with TRBD1. This CDR3 is 14 amino acids long. Per the germline V gene, CDR1 is MNHEY and CDR2 is SMNVEV (reference sequence). Trimming removed 6 bases from V and 1 base from J; junction bases left unmatched: 4. CDR3 bases: TGTGCCAGCAGCCGACAGGGGCGGAACACTGAAGCTTTCTTT. Its protein product is CASSRQGRNTEAFF.

The V and J genes are TRBV3-1 (or the pseudogene TRBV3-2) and TRBJ1-2; 10 bases are shared with TRBD1. CDR3 size: 12 residues. V dropped 8 bases and J dropped 8; count of bases not matched to a gene: 5. Germline values: CDR1 LGHDT, CDR2 YNNKEL (reference sequence). The CDR3 DNA reads TGTGCCAGCGAAGACAGGGGGCACGGCTACACCTTC. Amino acids: CASEDRGHGYTF.

The gene calls are TRBV18 and TRBJ2-3; the match to TRBD1 covers 10 bases. The CDR3 extends over 16 amino acids. Germline CDR1 KGHSH, CDR2 LQKENI. The ends lost 3 bases at V and 5 bases at J; junction bases unmatched: 8. CDR3 nucleotides: TGTGCCAGCTCACCTGCCGGGACAGGGGTGAGAGATACGCAGTATTTT. Protein product: CASSPAGTGVRDTQYF.

The chain uses TRBV5-6 and TRBJ1-2; D may be TRBD1 (6 bases). The CDR3 has 14 amino acids. The V end lost 3 bases, the J end lost 7 bases, and 16 bases lay between the germline ends. CDR1 and CDR2 from the germline V gene are SGHDT and YYEEEE. In DNA, the CDR3 is TGTGCCAGCAGCTACGGACAGTTTAAGGGTGGCTACACCTTC. As protein: CASSYGQFKGGYTF.

V and J are TRBV7-2 and TRBJ1-2, with TRBD1 matching 9 bases. The CDR3 has 14 amino acids. Trimming cost V 3 bases and J 5 bases; bases outside gene matches: 4. Germline lookup yields CDR1 SGHTA and CDR2 FQGNSA. The DNA of the CDR3 is TGTGCCAGCAGCTTTGAGGGACAGGGTTATGGCTACACCTTC. This translates into CASSFEGQGYGYTF.

The chain employs TRBV5-4 and TRBJ2-5; 15 bases are shared with TRBD2. From germline, CDR1 is SGHNT and CDR2 YYREEE (reference sequence). Trimming at V came to 4 bases and at J to 5 bases, leaving 6 bases not matched to a gene. The CDR3 extends over 16 amino acids. The CDR3 region has the DNA TGTGCCAGCAGCACAAGGACTAGCGGGGGGGCGGAGACCCAGTACTTC. Translating gives CASSTRTSGGAETQYF.

The V and J genes are TRBV7-2 and TRBJ2-7; 9 nucleotides match TRBD2. The junction had 5 bases not matched to a gene; V was cut back by 1 base and J by 1 base. Germline lookup yields CDR1 SGHTA and CDR2 FQGNSA. The CDR3 totals 16 residues. The CDR3 loop is CASSLVIAGASYEQYF. The CDR3 DNA reads TGTGCCAGCAGCTTAGTGATAGCGGGGGCTTCCTACGAGCAGTACTTC.

The gene calls are TRBV19 and TRBJ1-3; D gene uncertain. V was clipped by 4 bases and J by 9 bases, with 13 bases between them. Germline CDR1 reads LNHDA; CDR2 reads SQIVND (reference sequence). The CDR3 contains 13 residues. Here the CDR3 DNA reads TGTGCCAGTAGTAACGGGGAATTTGGCACCATATATTTT. Its protein product is CASSNGEFGTIYF. The entire variable domain, with the rest obtained from reference TRBV19 and TRBJ1-3, is as follows: DGGITQSPKYLFRKEGQNVTLSCEQNLNHDAMYWYRQDPGQGLRLIYYSQIVNDFQKGDIAEGYSVSREKKESFPLTVTSAQKNPTAFYLCASSNGEFGTIYFGEGSWLTVV.

This sequence joins TRBV10-3 and TRBJ1-5; D perhaps matches TRBD1 (6 bases). This CDR3 comprises 14 residues. Per the germline V gene, CDR1 is ENHRY and CDR2 is SYGVKD. Trimming pared 9 bases from V and 0 bases from J, leaving 12 bases between. The CDR3 is CAIAAGASNQPQHF. In nucleotides, the CDR3 is TGTGCCATTGCTGCGGGGGCTAGCAATCAGCCCCAGCATTTT.

V usage is TRBV2 and J usage is TRBJ1-2; D is possibly TRBD1 (5 bases). This CDR3 contains 13 residues. Germline lookup yields CDR1 SNHLY and CDR2 FYNNEI. Trimming removed 6 bases at V and 3 bases at J, with 11 bases between. The CDR3 DNA reads as TGTGCCAGCAGCGTCGCAGGGCACTATGGCTACACCTTC. It codes for CASSVAGHYGYTF.

The CDR3 sequence: CASSQAGTRGYGYTF. DNA of the CDR3: TGTGCCAGCAGCCAAGCCGGGACAAGGGGCTATGGCTACACCTTC. The J gene is TRBJ1-2, the V gene TRBV14; maybe TRBD1 (6 bases). V lost 1 base to trimming and J lost 4 bases, with 13 bases between them. Germline values: CDR1 SGHDN, CDR2 FVKESK. The CDR3 spans 15 residues.